The next 29 T cell receptor beta chains were all read from a single sample in a study of early T cells in non-severe SARS-CoV-2 infection. Each CDR3 protein gets one entry after TCRdb re-called the 5' RACE reads with MiXCR. The data hold 77,000 or so distinct CDR3 sequences, with roughly 15% observed a single time. Material: whole blood, obtained at baseline. These receptors originate from an adult who was a healthcare worker with PCR-confirmed SARS-CoV-2 infection or an uninfected control (not recorded which).

The rearrangement links TRBV2 to TRBJ1-4, with no clear D. V was cut by 2 bases and J by 4 bases, with 14 bases left in between. The CDR3 consists of 16 residues. The germline V gene has CDR1 SNHLY and CDR2 FYNNEI. In nucleotides, the CDR3 is TGTGCCAGCAGTGAAAGAGGAACGGTTGATAATGAAAAACTGTTTTTT. Translating it yields CASSERGTVDNEKLFF.

This clonotype has only a few counts. This rearrangement joins TRBV5-1 to TRBJ2-2; no reliable D call. The V gene lost 2 bases and the J gene lost 6 bases, with 11 bases spanning the gap. The CDR3 length is 14 residues. From germline, CDR1 is SGHRS and CDR2 YFSETQ. The CDR3, as DNA: TGCGCCAGCAGCTTAAGGGATAGGGCCGGGGAGCTGTTTTTT. Translation: CASSLRDRAGELFF.

This clonotype has only a few counts. The chain couples TRBV9 to TRBJ2-7; D gene uncertain. The CDR3 runs 15 residues. V dropped 4 bases and J dropped 2 bases, with 16 bases sitting between them. Germline V gene data show CDR1 as SGDLS and CDR2 as YYNGEE. The DNA of the CDR3 is TGTGCCAGCAGCCCTCCTGCGGCGGCCCCCTACGAGCAGTACTTC. Its protein is CASSPPAAAPYEQYF.

In this sample, this clonotype turned up a few times. The rearrangement links TRBV4-2 to TRBJ1-2; TRBD1 agrees at 8 bases. Germline CDR1 and CDR2: LGHNA and YNFKEQ. CDR3 length: 16 amino acids. The ends lost 3 bases at V and 0 bases at J; junction bases unmatched: 6. For the CDR3, the DNA is TGTGCCAGCAGCCAGCCGAAGGACAGGGCTAACTATGGCTACACCTTC. Its translation is CASSQPKDRANYGYTF.

This clonotype was seen more than once but under ten times. The rearrangement uses TRBV18 and TRBJ2-2, with unresolved D. The CDR3 sequence is 14 residues long. Germline V gene sequence: CDR1 KGHSH, CDR2 LQKENI. The ends were cut back, 0 bases at V and 4 bases at J, with 6 bases in the middle. The CDR3 DNA is TGTGCCAGCTCACCACCAGAACCCACCGGGGAGCTGTTTTTT. It codes for CASSPPEPTGELFF.

This clonotype was detected only a few times. The DNA of the CDR3 is TGTGCCAACTCTAACGGGGGACTGAACACCGGGGAGCTGTTTTTT. Translating it yields CANSNGGLNTGELFF. V is TRBV10-3 and J is TRBJ2-2; a weak D match, TRBD2 (6 bases). V gave up 10 bases and J gave up 1 base, with 16 bases separating them. The CDR3 has 15 amino acids. CDR1 is ENHRY and CDR2 is SYGVKD in the germline V gene.

The chain employs TRBV6-6 and TRBJ2-5; 7 bases are a match to TRBD1. V lost 6 bases, J lost 1 base, and 8 bases stayed unmatched. In germline, CDR1 is MNHNY, CDR2 SVGAGI (reference sequence). The CDR3 runs to 15 residues. Written as DNA, the CDR3 is TGTGCCAGCAGAAGAGGGGGCGCAGTCCAAGAGACCCAGTACTTC. Its translation: CASRRGGAVQETQYF.

This clonotype has only a few counts. The chain employs TRBV9 and TRBJ1-6; 8 positions match TRBD1. This CDR3 region has 17 residues. CDR1 SGDLS and CDR2 YYNGEE come from the germline V gene. Trimming removed 4 bases from V and 2 bases from J; junction bases left unmatched: 8. The CDR3 loop is CASSPKDRVPYNSPLHF. Written as DNA, the CDR3 is TGTGCCAGCAGCCCAAAGGACAGGGTGCCCTATAATTCACCCCTCCACTTT.

The chain has TRBV7-3 and TRBJ2-1; TRBD2 aligns across 7 bases. V lost 1 base, J lost 7 bases, and 4 bases stayed unmatched. Per germline, CDR1 SGHTA and CDR2 FQGTGA. This CDR3 is 14 amino acids long. In DNA, the CDR3 is TGTGCCAGCAGCTTAAGTCCCGGGAGGAATGAGCAGTTCTTC. Translated: CASSLSPGRNEQFF.

J is TRBJ1-5 and V is TRBV9; no clear D gene. Deletions cut 6 bases from V and 5 bases from J, with 15 bases between. CDR1 is SGDLS, CDR2 YYNGEE, per germline. The CDR3 is made up of 14 amino acids. CDR3 bases: TGTGCCAGCACCCTCGGTGAGGAGGATCAGCCCCAGCATTTT. Its translation: CASTLGEEDQPQHF.

This clonotype has just a few counts. The chain links TRBV7-9 to TRBJ2-1; 11 nucleotides line up with TRBD2. The V gene's germline CDR1 is SEHNR and CDR2 FQNEAQ (reference sequence). Trimming removed 5 bases from V and 6 bases from J; junction bases left unmatched: 12. The CDR3 sequence is 17 residues long. The CDR3 reads CASSPELAGVRANEQFF. CDR3 in DNA: TGTGCCAGCAGCCCAGAACTAGCGGGAGTAAGGGCCAATGAGCAGTTCTTC.

The table lists this clonotype with many counts. The V gene is TRBV2, the J gene TRBJ1-3; the D is unclear. The germline gives CDR1 SNHLY, CDR2 FYNNEI. V lost 10 bases and J 3 bases, leaving 19 bases between the germline ends. The CDR3 consists of 15 residues. Here the CDR3 DNA reads TGTGCCATTACCCCCTTCCAGACGATTGGAAACACCATATATTTT. Encoded protein: CAITPFQTIGNTIYF.

The chain couples TRBV10-3 to TRBJ2-7; 9 nucleotides line up with TRBD1. Germline V lookup: CDR1 ENHRY, CDR2 SYGVKD. J was trimmed by 6 bases and V by 6 bases; bases with no gene match: 15. There are 16 residues in the CDR3. The CDR3 region has the DNA TGTGCCATCAGCCCCGGGACAGGGTCATTGAAAGTCGAGCAGTACTTC. This sequence encodes CAISPGTGSLKVEQYF.

V is TRBV5-5 and J is TRBJ2-1, with 12 bases matching TRBD2. V gave up 4 bases and J gave up 4 bases; unmatched junction bases: 6. Germline CDR1 reads SGHKS; CDR2 reads YYEKEE (reference sequence). The CDR3 consists of 16 residues. This chain's CDR3 is CASSPPGLAGYNEQFF. CDR3 bases: TGTGCCAGCAGCCCACCGGGACTAGCGGGTTACAATGAGCAGTTCTTC. The whole variable domain, filled in from reference TRBV5-5 and TRBJ2-1, reads DAGVTQSPTHLIKTRGQQVTLRCSPISGHKSVSWYQQVLGQGPQFIFQYYEKEERGRGNFPDRFSARQFPNYSSELNVNALLLGDSALYLCASSPPGLAGYNEQFFGPGTRLTVL.

The sample holds a few counts of this clonotype. The rearrangement uses TRBV7-2 and TRBJ2-4, with TRBD2 matching over 8 bases. V was pared by 8 bases and J by 0 bases, with 9 bases of the junction left unmatched. Germline V CDR1 and CDR2: SGHTA, FQGNSA. CDR3 size: 16 residues. The CDR3 here is CASGFSGAVAKNIQYF. CDR3 nucleotide sequence: TGTGCCAGCGGGTTTAGCGGGGCTGTAGCCAAAAACATTCAGTACTTC.

Notes on this clonotype: With a much larger clone just one base away, this may be a read error. This chain links TRBV18 with TRBJ1-1, with D hard to call. The germline V gene has CDR1 KGHSH and CDR2 LQKENI. The length of the CDR3 is 13 residues. The CDR3 region is CASSPNHGVEDFF. CDR3 coding DNA: TGTGCCAGCTCACCAAACCACGGTGTTGAAGATTTCTTT.

V and J are TRBV21-1 and TRBJ2-2; the table's D call of TRBD2 was not tested on the DNA. TRBV21-1 is classified as a pseudogene. This CDR3 is 16 amino acids long. In nucleotides, the CDR3 is TGTGCCAGCGGGCCCAGGGACTTCTCGAACACCGGGGAGCTGTTTTTT. Translation: CASGPRDFSNTGELFF.

The chain couples TRBV13 to TRBJ2-3; 9 bases fit TRBD2. This CDR3 spans 15 amino acids. CDR1 is PRHDT and CDR2 is FYEKMQ in the germline V gene (reference sequence). After removal of 5 bases from V and 6 bases from J, the junction contained 9 bases not matched to a gene. The CDR3 is CASSPMSGRIDTQYF. CDR3 DNA: TGTGCCAGCAGCCCTATGAGCGGGAGGATCGATACGCAGTATTTT.

This clonotype has ten or more counts. This chain uses TRBV7-9 with TRBJ1-2; D gene uncertain. Germline V lookup: CDR1 SEHNR, CDR2 FQNEAQ (reference sequence). The ends were cut back, 5 bases at V and 5 bases at J, with 12 bases in the middle. This CDR3 region has 13 residues. CDR3 region: CASSKFQDYGYTF. The CDR3 nucleotides are TGTGCCAGCAGCAAATTTCAGGATTATGGCTACACCTTC.

This clonotype came up a few times. The CDR3 DNA reads as TGTGCCAGCAGCCAATCCTACGAGCAGTACTTC. This gives the protein CASSQSYEQYF. The rearrangement uses TRBV11-1 and TRBJ2-7; D is undetermined. CDR1 SGHAT and CDR2 FQDESV come from the germline V gene (reference sequence). This CDR3 contains 11 residues. Deletions cut 5 bases from V and 1 base from J, with 3 bases between.

This clonotype was recorded many times. This rearrangement joins TRBV7-2 to TRBJ2-2; TRBD1 matches 7 bases. The CDR3 contains 14 residues. CDR1 SGHTA and CDR2 FQGNSA come from the germline V gene. V trimming: 5 bases; J trimming: 4 bases; junction bases outside the gene matches: 4. CDR3 amino acids: CASSQGQTTGELFF. CDR3 bases: TGTGCCAGCAGCCAGGGACAGACCACCGGGGAGCTGTTTTTT.

This chain connects TRBV2 to TRBJ2-1, with D perhaps matching TRBD2 (6 bases). With 8 bases removed from V and 6 bases from J, the gap between germline ends came to 17 bases. Looked up from germline, CDR1 is SNHLY and CDR2 is FYNNEI. The CDR3 runs to 14 residues. CDR3 nucleotides: TGTGCCAGCCTTCAGGAGGGGTTCATCAATGAGCAGTTCTTC. Encoded protein: CASLQEGFINEQFF. Together with reference TRBV2 and TRBJ2-1, the CDR3 gives the full variable domain: EPEVTQTPSHQVTQMGQEVILRCVPISNHLYFYWYRQILGQKVEFLVSFYNNEISEKSEIFDDQFSVERPDGSNFTLKIRSTKLEDSAMYFCASLQEGFINEQFFGPGTRLTVL.

The sample holds a few counts of this clonotype. For the CDR3, the DNA is TGTGCCAGCAGCCAAGAGAAACAGGGGGCGAACTATGGCTACACCTTC. It specifies CASSQEKQGANYGYTF. V and J are TRBV4-2 and TRBJ1-2; 9 nucleotides align to TRBD1. This CDR3 region has 16 residues. V lost 0 bases to trimming and J lost 2 bases; unmatched junction nucleotides: 4. CDR1 is LGHNA and CDR2 is YNFKEQ in the germline V gene.

The table lists this clonotype with a few counts. This sequence joins TRBV3-1 and TRBJ1-1, with TRBD1 matching over 10 bases. CDR1 is LGHDT and CDR2 is YNNKEL in the germline V gene (reference sequence). This CDR3 has 14 residues. V shed 2 bases and J 6 bases; nucleotides not matched to a gene: 3. The CDR3 coding sequence is TGTGCCAGCAGCCAACGAGGACAGGGGGCTGAAGCTTTCTTT. Amino acids: CASSQRGQGAEAFF. Supplemented by reference TRBV3-1 and TRBJ1-1, the full variable domain reads DTAVSQTPKYLVTQMGNDKSIKCEQNLGHDTMYWYKQDSKKFLKIMFSYNNKELIINETVPNRFSPKSPDKAHLNLHINSLELGDSAVYFCASSQRGQGAEAFFGQGTRLTVV.

The chain uses TRBV29-1 and TRBJ2-5; D remains ambiguous. There are 13 residues in the CDR3. V shed 1 base and J shed 1 base, with 7 bases lying between them. CDR1 SQVTM and CDR2 ANQGSEA come from the germline V gene. CDR3 residues: CSVEGSLQETQYF. The CDR3 bases are TGCAGCGTTGAAGGCAGCCTCCAAGAGACCCAGTACTTC.

The chain recombines TRBV4-2 with TRBJ2-1, with D tentatively TRBD2 (6 bases). This CDR3 spans 14 amino acids. V was trimmed by 4 bases and J by 7 bases, leaving 14 bases between them. The germline CDR1 and CDR2 sequences are LGHNA and YNFKEQ. CDR3 residues: CASSPTGTFNEQFF. Written as DNA, the CDR3 is TGTGCCAGCAGCCCCACCGGGACTTTTAATGAGCAGTTCTTC.

V is TRBV5-1 and J is TRBJ1-2; 12 bases line up with TRBD1. The CDR3 extends over 14 amino acids. The V and J ends lost 4 bases and 7 bases, in that order; junction bases with no gene match: 5. From germline, CDR1 is SGHRS and CDR2 YFSETQ. CDR3 in amino acids: CASSPGTGGFGYTF. The CDR3 DNA follows: TGCGCCAGCAGCCCCGGGACAGGGGGCTTTGGCTACACCTTC.

In its sample, this clonotype was seen a few times. The chain carries TRBV18 and TRBJ2-2; 14 bases agree with TRBD2. Trimming at V came to 3 bases and at J to 3 bases, leaving 3 bases not matched to a gene. Germline CDR1 KGHSH, CDR2 LQKENI. CDR3 length: 17 amino acids. CDR3 region: CASSPGLAGAYTGELFF. The CDR3 coding sequence is TGTGCCAGCTCACCGGGACTAGCGGGAGCGTACACCGGGGAGCTGTTTTTT.

The chain is built from TRBV19 and TRBJ1-6; 9 positions match TRBD1. After removal of 9 bases from V and 7 bases from J, the junction contained 4 bases not matched to a gene. Germline-derived CDR1 and CDR2 are LNHDA and SQIVND (reference sequence). This CDR3 is built from 13 residues. CDR3 bases: TGTGCCAGCGACAGGGGGAGCAATTCACCCCTCCACTTT. Protein: CASDRGSNSPLHF.